This TCR beta chain was sequenced for a study of blood T cells in healthy people across ages. V was clipped by 4 bases and J by 0 bases, with 19 bases between them. In germline, CDR1 is MNHNY, CDR2 SVGAGI (reference sequence). This CDR3 has 17 amino acids. Using a J-beta primer mix together with a sample-barcoded 5' primer, a second PCR was run for roughly 6 to 12 cycles. Each cDNA molecule carried a tag from a template-switch adaptor that contained 12 random nucleotides. MiXCR, run by TCRdb on the 5' RACE reads, gives a single entry per CDR3 protein. This table holds hundreds of thousands of distinct CDR3 sequences, 40% to 50% found once.

Sequences were obtained from blood. The V gene is TRBV6-6, the J gene TRBJ2-7; the D gene is possibly TRBD1 (6 bases). This receptor was identified in a man in his 60s in good health. CDR3 nucleotide sequence: TGTGCCAGCAGTTTCACGGCCAACAGGGCGCTCTCCTACGAGCAGTACTTC. This gives the protein CASSFTANRALSYEQYF.